The following is a TCR beta chain sequence with its context. This clonotype was seen only a few times. Its recognized antigen is unknown. Base-call qualities are not available, and no considerably larger clone is one nucleotide away. The sample comes from a study of blood T cells in healthy people across ages (dated by TCRdb to the mid-2010s). Regarding the study in general: In model experiments, template switching captured about one uniquely barcoded TCR beta cDNA molecule for every two T cells. The study measured age-related changes in TCR beta repertoire diversity using deep sequencing normalized with unique cDNA molecular identifiers. The donors were divided into four age groups: young (average around 17 years), middle-aged (about 39), aged (approximately 62) and long-lived (around 87). To avoid experimental bias, donors of different ages were randomly spread across the sequencing lanes. The study analyzed two additional independent replicas of 1 million unique cDNA reads from the same blood draw for two donors, one aged 18 to 29 and one aged 80 or older. Study-wide findings and limitations: Estimates of total diversity based on one million sequenced T cells were regarded as lower bounds and as underestimates. Observed TCR beta diversity per million T cells fell roughly linearly with age, and a significant reduction was already apparent by age about 43. The CMV infection status of donors was not known, potentially confounding age-related changes in expanded clonotypes. The long-lived group showed more naive CD4+ T cells, fewer expanded clones and increased TCR diversity than the aged group, suggesting age selection. Because profiling used bulk unsorted PBMCs, naive and antigen-experienced compartments could not be compared conclusively. A strong correlation was found between observed TCR beta diversity and the percentage of naive T cells measured by flow cytometry.

The roughly 39 donors, aged roughly 6 to 95 years, were systemically healthy Caucasian individuals from Russia. Each donor gave roughly 11 milliliters of peripheral blood, drawn into EDTA-treated Vacutainer tubes. Ficoll-Paque density-gradient centrifugation was used to isolate PBMCs, with at least 6.5 million per sample. Total RNA was extracted from PBMCs with Trizol reagent, with at least 6 micrograms obtained per sample. The percentages of naive CD45RAhigh/CD27high T cells were determined by flow cytometry on a PBMC aliquot from every donor. The method behind the library was 5' RACE. Reads for this sample came from an Illumina HiSeq 2500. A second PCR of roughly 7 to 12 cycles was run with a J-beta primer mix and a sample-barcoded 5' primer. Each TCR beta cDNA molecule received a unique molecular identifier from a template-switch 5' adaptor carrying 12 random nucleotides. At least 2.5 million CDR3-containing paired-end reads were obtained from each sample. The Mint cDNA synthesis kit, primed by a TRBC-specific oligonucleotide, was used to synthesize first-strand cDNA from all RNA. All cDNA was treated with uracil-DNA glycosylase and then went through a first 18-cycle PCR with the universal primers M1SS and BC2_uni_R. On the authors' methods: For normalization, 1 million high-quality reads, each with a distinct molecular identifier, were randomly selected from each sample. Instead of being binned into consensus sequences, reads with shared molecular identifiers were discarded. MiTCR, run with a Q25 quality threshold and the strictest error-elimination algorithm, handled CDR3 identification, clonotype clustering and error correction. Lower-bound total TCR beta diversity was estimated with a nonparametric unseen species model using Euler transformation. TCRdb reran the public reads through fastp at Q25 and MiXCR, keeping productive beta chains. Here each entry gathers all rows of one CDR3 protein and keeps the most common genes and DNA. TCRdb assigned the V and J calls; the authors' analysis was not used. The sample has approximately 940,000 distinct CDR3 sequences on record, about 48% of them singletons. The ten largest account for about an eighth of the sample.

CDR1 and CDR2 are drawn from the germline V gene (reference sequence): PRHDT, FYEKMQ. Taken from cysteine to phenylalanine, the CDR3 has 15 residues. Only CDR3 DNA is held: 45 bases, read in frame from base 1. Ends trimmed: V by 5 bases, J by 8 bases; bases unmatched to a gene: 10. The chain is encoded by TRBV13 joined to TRBJ2-1, and 9 junctional nucleotides match TRBD2. Material for sequencing was blood. The TCR was taken from a man aged 25 to 40 in good health. The nucleotide sequence reads TGTGCCAGCAGCGGCGGGACTAGCCTCGTGGATGAGCAGTTCTTC. Translated, it gives CASSGGTSLVDEQFF.